The 10 T cell receptor beta chains below were found in one sample sequenced in a study of T-cell reconstitution after alpha-beta-depleted transplantation in children. Unique molecular identifiers were incorporated into the prepared TCRbeta library. TCRdb recomputed calls from the PCR reads with MiXCR, one row per CDR3 protein. The sample includes nearly 20,000 distinct CDR3 sequences, 10% to 15% of them seen just once. The material sequenced was PBMCs, mostly from graft donor cells, taken 60 days after TCRalphabeta/CD19-depleted stem cell transplant. Receptors were obtained from a female patient between 2 and 15 years old who had a stem cell transplant for congenital amegakaryocytic thrombocytopenia, so the T cells may come from the graft donor.

This clonotype is a singleton in its sample. The chain employs TRBV3-1 and TRBJ2-4, with D unresolved. This CDR3 comprises 15 residues. V gave up 2 bases and J gave up 8 bases, with 16 bases separating them. Germline V gene lookup returns CDR1 LGHDT and CDR2 YNNKEL (reference sequence). CDR3 nucleotide sequence: TGTGCCAGCAGCCAACTAATGCCAAGTGGGGACATTCAGTACTTC. The encoded protein is CASSQLMPSGDIQYF.

The V call is TRBV2, the J call TRBJ2-3; the match to TRBD1 covers 7 bases. Unmatched junction bases numbered 8, after V lost 7 bases and J lost 4 bases. CDR1 and CDR2 (germline): SNHLY, FYNNEI. This CDR3 has 14 residues. For the CDR3, the DNA is TGTGCCAGCAAGGCTAGACAGGGCGCAGATACGCAGTATTTT. It specifies CASKARQGADTQYF.

J is TRBJ2-1 and V is TRBV18; D is possibly TRBD1 (6 bases). In germline, CDR1 is KGHSH, CDR2 LQKENI. The CDR3 sequence is 15 residues long. Trimming removed 0 bases from V and 13 bases from J, with 19 bases in between. The CDR3 spells CASSPPSHRATQQFF. In DNA, the CDR3 is TGTGCCAGCTCACCACCATCGCACAGGGCCACCCAACAGTTCTTC.

This chain links TRBV4-1 with TRBJ2-5, with TRBD2 matching 8 bases. The CDR3 sequence is 16 residues long. Germline CDR1 MGHRA, CDR2 YSYEKL. Trimming at V came to 0 bases and at J to 5 bases, leaving 8 bases not matched to a gene. The CDR3 loop is CASSQDLSGGVETQYF. The DNA of the CDR3 is TGCGCCAGCAGCCAAGATTTATCGGGGGGGGTGGAGACCCAGTACTTC.

This clonotype was seen many times. The V gene is TRBV4-1, the J gene TRBJ2-1; D assignment may be TRBD1 or TRBD2 (5 bases each). Trimming cost V 1 base and J 3 bases, with 13 bases left between them. The CDR3 loop spans 16 amino acids. Germline CDR1 reads MGHRA; CDR2 reads YSYEKL. The CDR3 region is CASSQVGQGDYNEQFF. CDR3 sequence (DNA): TGCGCCAGCAGCCAAGTGGGCCAGGGAGACTACAATGAGCAGTTCTTC.

This clonotype came up many times. The chain has TRBV10-3 and TRBJ2-3; D gene unclear. V dropped 4 bases and J dropped 1 base, with 3 bases sitting between them. CDR1 ENHRY and CDR2 SYGVKD come from the germline V gene. CDR3 length: 12 residues. This chain's CDR3 is CAISGGTDTQYF. CDR3 coding DNA: TGTGCCATCAGTGGGGGCACAGATACGCAGTATTTT.

In its sample, this clonotype was seen many times. V is TRBV4-2 and J is TRBJ2-4; the D call may be TRBD1 or TRBD2 (6 bases each). V was pared by 1 base and J by 2 bases, with 12 bases between. The CDR3 loop spans 16 amino acids. Germline assignment: CDR1 LGHNA and CDR2 YNFKEQ. In nucleotides, the CDR3 is TGTGCCAGCAGCCAAGCTGGGGGGCGGACCAAAAACATTCAGTACTTC. Translating gives CASSQAGGRTKNIQYF.

This clonotype was seen at least ten times. V and J are TRBV12-3 or TRBV12-4 and TRBJ2-7; D call uncertain. The CDR3 consists of 14 residues. The V gene lost 2 bases and the J gene lost 5 bases, with 13 bases spanning the gap. CDR3 nucleotides: TGTGCCAGCAGTTTAAGGCGTGTGGCTCACGAGCAGTACTTC. Its translation is CASSLRRVAHEQYF.

In its sample, this clonotype was seen many times. The chain links TRBV6-4 to TRBJ2-1, with D perhaps TRBD2 (5 bases). Germline assignment: CDR1 MRHNA and CDR2 SNTAGT. V dropped 5 bases and J dropped 4 bases, with 18 bases sitting between them. CDR3 length equals 16 residues. The CDR3 coding sequence is TGTGCCAGCAGTCCCTACGGGATCGCCCCGTACAATGAGCAGTTCTTC. Protein sequence: CASSPYGIAPYNEQFF.

This clonotype came up many times. The gene calls are TRBV5-1 and TRBJ2-1; 11 bases fit TRBD2. The CDR3 has 15 residues. CDR1 is SGHRS and CDR2 is YFSETQ in the germline V gene. Trimming cost V 2 bases and J 4 bases; bases outside gene matches: 2. CDR3 DNA sequence: TGCGCCAGCAGCTTAAGGACTAGCGGGTACAATGAGCAGTTCTTC. Its protein is CASSLRTSGYNEQFF.